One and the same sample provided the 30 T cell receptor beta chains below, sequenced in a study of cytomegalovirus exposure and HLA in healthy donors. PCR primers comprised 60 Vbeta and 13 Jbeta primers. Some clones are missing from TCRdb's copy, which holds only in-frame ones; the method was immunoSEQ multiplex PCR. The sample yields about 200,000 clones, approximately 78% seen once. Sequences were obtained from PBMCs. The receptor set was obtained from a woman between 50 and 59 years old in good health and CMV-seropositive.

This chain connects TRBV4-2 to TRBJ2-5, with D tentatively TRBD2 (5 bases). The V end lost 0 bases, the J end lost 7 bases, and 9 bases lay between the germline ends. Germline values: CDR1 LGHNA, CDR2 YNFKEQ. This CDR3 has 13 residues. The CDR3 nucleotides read TGTGCCAGCAGCCAAGATCTACGGGGGACCCAGTACTTC. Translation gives CASSQDLRGTQYF.

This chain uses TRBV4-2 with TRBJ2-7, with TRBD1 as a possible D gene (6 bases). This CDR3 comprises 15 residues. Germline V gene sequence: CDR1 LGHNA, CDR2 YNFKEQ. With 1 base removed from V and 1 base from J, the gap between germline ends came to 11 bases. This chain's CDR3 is CASSQGGTGSYEQYF. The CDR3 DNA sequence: TGTGCCAGCAGCCAAGGTGGTACAGGGTCCTACGAGCAGTACTTC.

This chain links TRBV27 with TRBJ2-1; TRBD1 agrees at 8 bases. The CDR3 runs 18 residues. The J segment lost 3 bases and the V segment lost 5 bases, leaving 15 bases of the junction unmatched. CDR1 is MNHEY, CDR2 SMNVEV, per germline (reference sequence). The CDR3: CASSPTPFDGTGYNEQFF. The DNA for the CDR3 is TGTGCCAGCAGTCCCACCCCTTTCGACGGGACAGGCTACAATGAGCAGTTCTTC.

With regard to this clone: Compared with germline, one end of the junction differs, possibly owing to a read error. The DNA of the CDR3 is TGTGCCAGCAGTGAAGGACAGGGGGCGCGGGGGGCCAACGGCCTGACTTTC. Amino acids: CASSEGQGARGANGLTF. This rearrangement joins TRBV2 to TRBJ2-6; 10 nucleotides agree with TRBD1. CDR3 size: 17 residues. CDR1 SNHLY and CDR2 FYNNEI come from the germline V gene.

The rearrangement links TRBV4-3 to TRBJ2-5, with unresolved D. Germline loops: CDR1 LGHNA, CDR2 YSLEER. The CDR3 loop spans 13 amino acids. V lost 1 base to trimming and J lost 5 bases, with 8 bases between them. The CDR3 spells CASSQARFETQYF. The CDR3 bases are TGCGCCAGCAGCCAAGCGCGTTTTGAGACCCAGTACTTC.

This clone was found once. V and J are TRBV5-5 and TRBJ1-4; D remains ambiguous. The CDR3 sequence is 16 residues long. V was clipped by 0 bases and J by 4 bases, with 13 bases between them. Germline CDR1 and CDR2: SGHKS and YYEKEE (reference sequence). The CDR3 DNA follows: TGTGCCAGCAGCTTGGGCGTCGGGGAGGGTAATGAAAAACTGTTTTTT. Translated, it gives CASSLGVGEGNEKLFF.

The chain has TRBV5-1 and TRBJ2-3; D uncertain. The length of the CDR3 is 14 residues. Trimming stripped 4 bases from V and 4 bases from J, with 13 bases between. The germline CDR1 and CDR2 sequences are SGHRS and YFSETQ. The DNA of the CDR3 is TGCGCCAGCAGCCGTTATGGAGCCTCAGATACGCAGTATTTT. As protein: CASSRYGASDTQYF.

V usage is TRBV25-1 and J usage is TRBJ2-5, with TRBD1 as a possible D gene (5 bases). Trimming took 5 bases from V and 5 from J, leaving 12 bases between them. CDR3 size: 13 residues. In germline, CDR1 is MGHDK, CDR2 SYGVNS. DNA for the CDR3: TGTGCCAGCAGTCAAACAGGTCGTGAGACCCAGTACTTC. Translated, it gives CASSQTGRETQYF.

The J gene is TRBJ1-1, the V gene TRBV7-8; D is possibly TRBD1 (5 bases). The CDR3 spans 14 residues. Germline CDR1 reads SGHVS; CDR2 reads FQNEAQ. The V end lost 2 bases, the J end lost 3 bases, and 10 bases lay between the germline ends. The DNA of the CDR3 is TGTGCCAGCAGCTTACAGGGAGGAGACACTGAAGCTTTCTTT. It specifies CASSLQGGDTEAFF.

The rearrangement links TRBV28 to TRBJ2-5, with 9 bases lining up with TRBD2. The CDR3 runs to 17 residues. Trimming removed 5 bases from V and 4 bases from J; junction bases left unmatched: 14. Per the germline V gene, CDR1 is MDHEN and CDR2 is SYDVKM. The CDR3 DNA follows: TGTGCCAGCAGTATCCTCATCCCCAAGCGGGGGGTAGAGACCCAGTACTTC. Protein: CASSILIPKRGVETQYF.

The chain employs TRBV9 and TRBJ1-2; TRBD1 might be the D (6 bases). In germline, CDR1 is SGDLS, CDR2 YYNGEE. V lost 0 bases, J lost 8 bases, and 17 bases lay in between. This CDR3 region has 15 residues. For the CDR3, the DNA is TGTGCCAGCAGCGTAGGGGTAGGGGGAAGGGGGGGCTACACCTTC. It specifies CASSVGVGGRGGYTF.

CDR3 sequence reads: CASSYPDGRGSYEQYF. In nucleotides, the CDR3 is TGTGCCAGCAGTTACCCGGACGGGAGAGGCTCCTACGAGCAGTACTTC. V and J are TRBV6-5 and TRBJ2-7, with D tentatively TRBD2 (6 bases). The germline V gene has CDR1 MNHEY and CDR2 SVGAGI. V lost 2 bases and J 0 bases, leaving 14 bases between the germline ends. This CDR3 has 16 residues.

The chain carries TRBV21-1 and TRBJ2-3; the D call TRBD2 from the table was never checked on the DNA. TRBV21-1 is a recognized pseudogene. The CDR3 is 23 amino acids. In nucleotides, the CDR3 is TGTGCCAGCAGCGGTTACATACCTCGCTCCGCCCTAGCGGGGGGGGGAAGCACAGATACGCAGTATTTT. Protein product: CASSGYIPRSALAGGGSTDTQYF.

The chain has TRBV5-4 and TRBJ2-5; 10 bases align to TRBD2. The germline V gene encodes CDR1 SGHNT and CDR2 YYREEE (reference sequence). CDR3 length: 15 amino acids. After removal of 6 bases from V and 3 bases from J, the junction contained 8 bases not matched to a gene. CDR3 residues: CASKWGLAGEETQYF. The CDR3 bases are TGTGCCAGCAAGTGGGGGCTAGCGGGAGAAGAGACCCAGTACTTC.

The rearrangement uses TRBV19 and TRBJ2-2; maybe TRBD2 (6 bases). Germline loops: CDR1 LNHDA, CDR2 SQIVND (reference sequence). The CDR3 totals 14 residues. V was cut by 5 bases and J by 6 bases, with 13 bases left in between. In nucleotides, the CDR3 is TGTGCCAGTAGTCCCCTGGGGAGGTCCGGGGAGCTGTTTTTT. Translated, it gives CASSPLGRSGELFF.

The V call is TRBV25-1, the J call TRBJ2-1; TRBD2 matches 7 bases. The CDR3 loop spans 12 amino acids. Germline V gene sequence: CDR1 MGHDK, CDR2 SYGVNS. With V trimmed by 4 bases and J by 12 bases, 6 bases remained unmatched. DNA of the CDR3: TGTGCCAGCAGTGCGCCTAGCGGCCGGCAGTTCTTC. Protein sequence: CASSAPSGRQFF.

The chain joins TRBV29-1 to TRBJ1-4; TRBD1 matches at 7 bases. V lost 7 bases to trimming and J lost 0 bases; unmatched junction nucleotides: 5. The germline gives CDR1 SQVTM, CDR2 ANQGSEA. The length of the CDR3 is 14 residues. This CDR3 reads CSARDSATNEKLFF. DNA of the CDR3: TGCAGCGCCAGGGACAGTGCAACTAATGAAAAACTGTTTTTT.

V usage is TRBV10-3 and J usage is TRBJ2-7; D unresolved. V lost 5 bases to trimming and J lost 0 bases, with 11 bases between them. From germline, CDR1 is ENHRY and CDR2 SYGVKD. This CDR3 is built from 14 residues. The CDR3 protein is CAISNRLSSYEQYF. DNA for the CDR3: TGTGCCATCAGTAACCGGTTGAGCTCCTACGAGCAGTACTTC.

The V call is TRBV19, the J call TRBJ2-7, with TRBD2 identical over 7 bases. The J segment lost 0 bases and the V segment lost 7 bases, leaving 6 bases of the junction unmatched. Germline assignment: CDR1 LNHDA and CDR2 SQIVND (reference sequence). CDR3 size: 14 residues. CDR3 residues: CASKVRGSSYEQYF. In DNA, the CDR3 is TGTGCCAGTAAGGTGCGGGGGAGCTCCTACGAGCAGTACTTC.

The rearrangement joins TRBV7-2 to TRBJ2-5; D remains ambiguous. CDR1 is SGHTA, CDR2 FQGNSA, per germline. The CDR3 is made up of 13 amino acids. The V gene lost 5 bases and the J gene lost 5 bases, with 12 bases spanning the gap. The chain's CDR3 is CASSRSRFETQYF. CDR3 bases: TGTGCCAGCAGCCGCTCCCGGTTTGAGACCCAGTACTTC.

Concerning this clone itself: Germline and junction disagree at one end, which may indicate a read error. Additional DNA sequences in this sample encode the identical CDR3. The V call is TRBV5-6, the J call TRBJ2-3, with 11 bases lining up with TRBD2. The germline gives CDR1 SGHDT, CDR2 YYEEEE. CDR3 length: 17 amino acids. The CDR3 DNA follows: TGCGCCAGCAGCTTGGTGGTCACTAGCGGGAGAACAGATACGCAGTATTTT. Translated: CASSLVVTSGRTDTQYF.

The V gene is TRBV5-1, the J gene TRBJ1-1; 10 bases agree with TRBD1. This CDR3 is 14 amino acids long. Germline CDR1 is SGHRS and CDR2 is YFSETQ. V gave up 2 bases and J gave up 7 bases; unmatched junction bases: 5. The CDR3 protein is CASSFRDRGGEAFF. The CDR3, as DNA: TGCGCCAGCAGCTTCCGGGACAGGGGAGGTGAAGCTTTCTTT.

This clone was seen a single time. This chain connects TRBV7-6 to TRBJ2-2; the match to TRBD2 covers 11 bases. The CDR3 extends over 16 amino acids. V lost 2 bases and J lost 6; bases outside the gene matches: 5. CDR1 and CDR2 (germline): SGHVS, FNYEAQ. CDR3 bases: TGTGCCAGCAGCTTACTACTAGCGGGAGAGTCCGGGGAGCTGTTTTTT. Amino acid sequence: CASSLLLAGESGELFF.

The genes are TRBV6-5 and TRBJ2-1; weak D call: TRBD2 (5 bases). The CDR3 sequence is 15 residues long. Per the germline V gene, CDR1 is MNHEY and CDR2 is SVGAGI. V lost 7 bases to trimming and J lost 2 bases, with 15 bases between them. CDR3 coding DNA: TGTGCCAGCATCCCGGGGAGCGGAACCTACAATGAGCAGTTCTTC. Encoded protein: CASIPGSGTYNEQFF.

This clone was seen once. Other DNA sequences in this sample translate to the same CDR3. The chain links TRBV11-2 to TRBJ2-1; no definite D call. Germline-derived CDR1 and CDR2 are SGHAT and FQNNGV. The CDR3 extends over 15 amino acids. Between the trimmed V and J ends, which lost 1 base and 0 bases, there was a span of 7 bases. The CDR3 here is CASSLGGSSYNEQFF. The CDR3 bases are TGTGCCAGCAGCTTAGGCGGCAGCTCCTACAATGAGCAGTTCTTC.

The CDR3 sequence is CAHGSVSYEQYF. DNA for the CDR3: TGTGCCCACGGGAGCGTATCCTACGAGCAGTACTTC. The chain carries TRBV15 and TRBJ2-7; D may be TRBD2 (6 bases). The V end was cut by 11 bases, the J end by 1 base, with 12 bases between. The CDR3 totals 12 residues. The germline gives CDR1 LNHNV, CDR2 YYDKDF (reference sequence).

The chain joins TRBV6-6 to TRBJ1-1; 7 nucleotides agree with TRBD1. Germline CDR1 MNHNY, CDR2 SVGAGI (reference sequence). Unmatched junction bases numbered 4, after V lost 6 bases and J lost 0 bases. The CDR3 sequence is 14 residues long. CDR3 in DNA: TGTGCCAGCAGAACACAGGGGATGAACACTGAAGCTTTCTTT. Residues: CASRTQGMNTEAFF.

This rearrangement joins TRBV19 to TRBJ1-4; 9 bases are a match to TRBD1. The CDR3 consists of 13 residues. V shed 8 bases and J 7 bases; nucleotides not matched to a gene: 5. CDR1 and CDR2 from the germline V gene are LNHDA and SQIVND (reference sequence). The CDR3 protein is CASGDRGGEKLFF. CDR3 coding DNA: TGTGCCAGTGGTGACAGGGGGGGTGAAAAACTGTTTTTT.

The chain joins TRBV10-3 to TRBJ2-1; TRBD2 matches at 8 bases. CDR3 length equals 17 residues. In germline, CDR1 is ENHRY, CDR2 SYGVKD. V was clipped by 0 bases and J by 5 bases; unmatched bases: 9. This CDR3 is CAISESGGLDTNNEQFF. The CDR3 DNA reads TGTGCCATCAGTGAGTCGGGGGGACTAGATACCAACAATGAGCAGTTCTTC.

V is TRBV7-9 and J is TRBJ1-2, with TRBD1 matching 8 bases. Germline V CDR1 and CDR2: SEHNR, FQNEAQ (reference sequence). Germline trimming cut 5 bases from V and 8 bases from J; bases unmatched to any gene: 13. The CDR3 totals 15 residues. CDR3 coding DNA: TGTGCCAGCAGCAACCCACAGGGGGGTTCTGAAGGCTACACCTTC. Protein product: CASSNPQGGSEGYTF.